Detailed here is one TCR beta chain. Its recognized antigen is unknown. No quality values exist for individual bases; no much larger clone is one base distant. Cut back by 6 bases and 6 bases, the V and J ends lie 9 bases apart. The CDR3 sequence holds 12 residues, the cysteine and phenylalanine included. Left in the record is the CDR3 DNA by itself, 36 bases read in frame from the first base. The germline V gene (reference sequence) gives CDR1 as SGHNT and CDR2 as YYREEE. The treatment or condition label, as the study defines it: live attenuated yellow fever vaccine strain. A standard Ficoll-Paque protocol was used to isolate PBMCs from peripheral blood. Dynabeads CD4 and CD8 positive selection kits were used to isolate CD4 and CD8 T-cell fractions. TriZol was used to extract RNA from bulk PBMCs, CD4 and CD8 fractions, and dextramer-positive and dextramer-negative fractions. TCR cDNA was synthesized by 5'RACE template switching, through which a universal primer site and unique molecular identifiers were introduced. cDNA synthesis was primed from both the TCR alpha and TCR beta constant segments. Library amplification used two PCR steps, and the second PCR step added sample barcodes and sequencing adapters. Sequencing of libraries was performed on Illumina HiSeq 2500 (2x100 bp) or NovaSeq (2x150 bp). The study's processing was this. MIGEC was used to demultiplex reads and collapse the reads into UMI consensus sequences, and MiXCR was used for V(D)J alignment. Clonotypes responding to the vaccine were identified with edgeR on replicate PBMC samples, with the criteria of FDR below 0.01 and a log2 fold change above 5 up to day 15. Each bulk clonotype was labeled CD4 or CD8 based on which sequenced repertoire, CD4 or CD8, contained the clonotype at higher abundance. Through fastp at Q25 and MiXCR, TCRdb rebuilt clones from the public reads, retaining in-frame beta chains. Records with the same CDR3 protein are collapsed into one entry carrying the most frequent genes and DNA. The V and J calls were determined by TCRdb, not by the authors. In this sample the table shows 200,000 to 300,000 distinct CDR3 sequences, 6% to 8% of which occur a single time. The ten largest clones add up to roughly 1% of the sample.

This record belongs to a study of T cells after yellow fever vaccination (dated 2019 in TCRdb). Concerning the study at large: The SMART-Seq v4 Ultra Low Input RNA kit was used to prepare libraries from fractions with low cell numbers. Bulk PBMC replicates and cell subsets were isolated from blood drawn at multiple timepoints before and after both primary and secondary immunization. To follow T-cell clones before and after both primary and booster YFV17D yellow fever vaccination, bulk TCR alpha and beta repertoires underwent longitudinal sequencing. Two healthy male donors made up the cohort, one aged 18 to 30 years and the other aged 30 to 40 years. General study outcomes and caveats: Because only two donors were included in the study, the extent to which the findings can be generalized is limited. Compared with the primary T-cell response, the secondary T-cell response was weaker but faster, peaking on day 5 rather than day 15. After the booster, most of the clones that had expanded following primary vaccination were detected again (almost 98% of CD4 and around 90% of CD8), which suggests that memory was broadly maintained. A small share of clonotypes occurred in both CD4 and CD8 compartments, likely arising from convergent recombination. Computational filtering was required because FACS-sorted repertoires could contain abundant contaminating clonotypes from the bulk population.

The sample consisted of CD4+ T cells sorted from PBMCs, taken on the day of the yellow fever booster vaccination. The TCR sequence derives from a man aged 25 to 45 who received the YFV17D yellow fever vaccine. The rearranged chain carries TRBV5-4 and TRBJ2-2; the D gene cannot be named for sure. The CDR3 corresponds to CASIPPSGELFF. In nucleotides, the sequence is TGTGCCAGCATTCCCCCCTCCGGGGAGCTGTTTTTT.